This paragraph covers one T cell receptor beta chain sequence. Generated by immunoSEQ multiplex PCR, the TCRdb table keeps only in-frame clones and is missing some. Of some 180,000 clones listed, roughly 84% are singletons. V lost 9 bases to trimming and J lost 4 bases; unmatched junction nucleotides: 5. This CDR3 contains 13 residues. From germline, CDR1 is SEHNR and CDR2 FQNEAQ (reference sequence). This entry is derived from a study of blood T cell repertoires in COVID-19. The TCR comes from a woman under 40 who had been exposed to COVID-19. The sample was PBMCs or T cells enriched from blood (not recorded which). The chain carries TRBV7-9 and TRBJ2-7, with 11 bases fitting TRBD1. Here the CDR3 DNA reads TGTGCCAGTGCCGGGACAGGGGGATACGAGCAGTACTTC. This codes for CASAGTGGYEQYF.